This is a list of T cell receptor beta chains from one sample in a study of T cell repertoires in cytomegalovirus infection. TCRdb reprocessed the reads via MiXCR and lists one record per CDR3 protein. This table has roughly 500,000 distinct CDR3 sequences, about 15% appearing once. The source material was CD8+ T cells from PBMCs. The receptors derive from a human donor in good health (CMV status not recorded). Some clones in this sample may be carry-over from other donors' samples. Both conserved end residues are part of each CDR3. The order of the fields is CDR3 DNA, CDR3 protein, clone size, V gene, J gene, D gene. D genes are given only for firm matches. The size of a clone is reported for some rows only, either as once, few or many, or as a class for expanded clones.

CDR3nt: TGTGCCAGCAGCCAAGATCTCGGCTCCTACGAGCAGTACTTC
CDR3aa: CASSQDLGSYEQYF
abundance: many
v_gene: TRBV4-2
j_gene: TRBJ2-7
d_gene: -

CDR3nt: TGTGCCAGCGCAAGGGCAGGGGGCTTGACCGGGGAGCTGTTTTTT
CDR3aa: CASARAGGLTGELFF
abundance: many
v_gene: TRBV12-3/TRBV12-4
j_gene: TRBJ2-2
d_gene: TRBD1

CDR3nt: TGTGCCAGCAGCCTTAGCGGGAGGGCCGCAAACTACGAGCAGTACTTC
CDR3aa: CASSLSGRAANYEQYF
abundance: many
v_gene: TRBV28
j_gene: TRBJ2-7
d_gene: TRBD2

CDR3nt: TGTGCCAGCAGCGGTCCGGGACAGGGGTGGGGCTACGAGCAGTACTTC
CDR3aa: CASSGPGQGWGYEQYF
abundance: many
v_gene: TRBV7-8
j_gene: TRBJ2-7
d_gene: TRBD1

CDR3nt: TGTGCCAGCAGTTTAGCCCGACTCGACAATGAGCAGTTCTTC
CDR3aa: CASSLARLDNEQFF
abundance: -
v_gene: TRBV12-3/TRBV12-4
j_gene: TRBJ2-1
d_gene: -

CDR3nt: TGTGCCAGCAGCTTAGGGGGGGGCAATCAGCCCCAGCATTTT
CDR3aa: CASSLGGGNQPQHF
abundance: many
v_gene: TRBV7-9
j_gene: TRBJ1-5
d_gene: -

CDR3nt: TGTGCCAGCAGTCCTCGGACAGTCAATCAGCCCCAGCATTTT
CDR3aa: CASSPRTVNQPQHF
abundance: -
v_gene: TRBV6-2/TRBV6-3
j_gene: TRBJ1-5
d_gene: -

CDR3nt: TGTGCCAGCAGCCAATTGGACAGCTCTGGGGCCAACGTCCTGACTTTC
CDR3aa: CASSQLDSSGANVLTF
abundance: many
v_gene: TRBV4-2
j_gene: TRBJ2-6
d_gene: -

CDR3nt: TGTGCCACCAGTGATATACAGGGAAGCACAGATACGCAGTATTTT
CDR3aa: CATSDIQGSTDTQYF
abundance: -
v_gene: TRBV24-1
j_gene: TRBJ2-3
d_gene: -

CDR3nt: TGTGCCAGCTCACCCGAGGGGACAGCAGATACGCAGTATTTT
CDR3aa: CASSPEGTADTQYF
abundance: -
v_gene: TRBV18
j_gene: TRBJ2-3
d_gene: TRBD1

CDR3nt: TGTGCCAGCAGCTTACAACTAGCTGGGGAGACCCAGTACTTC
CDR3aa: CASSLQLAGETQYF
abundance: many
v_gene: TRBV7-8
j_gene: TRBJ2-5
d_gene: -

CDR3nt: TGTGCCAGCAGCGGTCTGGAGGGATCAATTTATGGCTACACCTTC
CDR3aa: CASSGLEGSIYGYTF
abundance: -
v_gene: TRBV9
j_gene: TRBJ1-2
d_gene: -

CDR3nt: TGTGCCAGCAGCTTAGCGGCGGGGCGGGGGGTCCGGAATGAGCAGTTCTTC
CDR3aa: CASSLAAGRGVRNEQFF
abundance: many
v_gene: TRBV7-6
j_gene: TRBJ2-1
d_gene: TRBD2

CDR3nt: TGTGCCAGCAGTTTAATAGTAGGGGAGACCCAGTACTTC
CDR3aa: CASSLIVGETQYF
abundance: few
v_gene: TRBV27
j_gene: TRBJ2-5
d_gene: -